Listed here are 6 T cell receptor beta chains from one sample, sequenced in a study of blood T cells in healthy people across ages. With a J-beta primer mix and a sample-barcoded 5' primer, a second PCR ran about 6 to 11 cycles. MiXCR, applied by TCRdb to the 5' RACE reads, yields one record per CDR3 protein. The table includes about 1.1 million distinct CDR3 sequences, less than 45% detected once. Sequencing was carried out using blood. The receptor set was obtained from a young man in good health.

The chain couples TRBV7-9 to TRBJ2-3; D ambiguous. V was trimmed by 3 bases and J by 6 bases, leaving 10 bases between them. From germline, CDR1 is SEHNR and CDR2 FQNEAQ (reference sequence). The CDR3 runs to 13 residues. The CDR3 DNA reads TGTGCCAGCAGCTTCGGAGTCCTGGATACGCAGTATTTT. Its translation: CASSFGVLDTQYF.

The chain recombines TRBV3-1 with TRBJ1-2; TRBD1 aligns across 7 bases. This CDR3 has 14 amino acids. The junction had 8 bases not matched to a gene; V was cut back by 6 bases and J by 4 bases. The germline V gene encodes CDR1 LGHDT and CDR2 YNNKEL (reference sequence). CDR3 sequence: CASSRDSPSYGYTF. The CDR3 DNA follows: TGTGCCAGCAGTCGGGACAGTCCCTCCTATGGCTACACCTTC. The variable domain in full, with the rest retrieved from reference TRBV3-1 and TRBJ1-2, is DTAVSQTPKYLVTQMGNDKSIKCEQNLGHDTMYWYKQDSKKFLKIMFSYNNKELIINETVPNRFSPKSPDKAHLNLHINSLELGDSAVYFCASSRDSPSYGYTFGSGTRLTVV.

This clonotype has more than one count but fewer than ten. The rearrangement joins TRBV15 to TRBJ1-2; D call uncertain. The CDR3 has 14 residues. Germline loops: CDR1 LNHNV, CDR2 YYDKDF (reference sequence). Trimming removed 0 bases at V and 2 bases at J, with 7 bases between. CDR3 in amino acids: CATSRDVRNYGYTF. The CDR3 nucleotides read TGTGCCACCAGCAGAGATGTGAGGAACTATGGCTACACCTTC.

Ten or more counts support this clonotype. The chain uses TRBV10-3 and TRBJ1-2, with 9 bases matching TRBD1. V shed 4 bases, J shed 6 bases, and the junction held 6 bases outside the gene matches. Germline V gives CDR1 ENHRY, CDR2 SYGVKD. The CDR3 extends over 14 amino acids. The CDR3 here is CAISGGTGINGYTF. The CDR3 DNA reads TGTGCCATCAGTGGCGGGACAGGGATAAATGGCTACACCTTC.

CDR3 nucleotide sequence: TGTGCCAGCAGTTATCTCTCAGGGACGGTGAAAAACTACAATGAGCAGTTCTTC. It translates to CASSYLSGTVKNYNEQFF. The rearrangement uses TRBV6-2 or TRBV6-3 and TRBJ2-1; D is tentatively TRBD1 or TRBD2 (5 bases each). The CDR3 runs to 18 residues. Trimming cost V 3 bases and J 3 bases, with 21 bases left between them. Germline lookup yields CDR1 MNHEY and CDR2 SVGEGT.

This clonotype has just a few counts. This sequence joins TRBV12-3 or TRBV12-4 and TRBJ2-1, with D perhaps TRBD2 (6 bases). The V end was cut by 3 bases, the J end by 15 bases, with 12 bases between. The CDR3 is 11 amino acids. CDR3 amino acids: CASSFRRVRFF. The CDR3 DNA follows: TGTGCCAGCAGTTTCAGGAGGGTGCGGTTCTTC.